Each of the 5 T cell receptor beta chains below was sequenced from the same sample in a study of CD8+CD57+ T cells in acquired aplastic anemia. Genomic DNA templated the TCR beta VDJ and CDR3 profiling. MiXCR, applied by TCRdb to the reads, yields one record per CDR3 protein. Here the sample spans about half a million distinct CDR3 sequences, 25% to 40% being singletons. Sequencing was done on patients that had shown CD8+CD57+ cell expansion by flow cytometry. Sequencing was performed on sorted CD4+, CD8+, or CD8+CD57+ T cells (not recorded which) from PBMCs. Every receptor here comes from a human donor with aplastic anemia.

The chain recombines TRBV29-1 with TRBJ1-2; 12 positions match TRBD1. This CDR3 region has 15 residues. The germline gives CDR1 SQVTM, CDR2 ANQGSEA. Trimming removed 4 bases from V and 2 bases from J; junction bases left unmatched: 5. As DNA, the CDR3 is TGCAGCGTTGCATGGGGGACAGGGGGCAACTATGGCTACACCTTC. Protein: CSVAWGTGGNYGYTF.

Points on this clonotype: A junction boundary mismatches the germline segment, possibly from a read error. The chain joins TRBV24-1 to TRBJ1-2; D uncertain. The CDR3 runs 14 residues. From germline, CDR1 is KGHDR and CDR2 SFDVKD. The CDR3 DNA sequence: TGTGCCAGCAGTACCCGGGAGGGCGAGGGCGGCTACACCTTC. Protein: CASSTREGEGGYTF.

This clonotype was recorded at least ten times. The V call is TRBV25-1, the J call TRBJ2-3, with D perhaps matching TRBD2 (5 bases). The ends were cut back, 2 bases at V and 6 bases at J, with 12 bases in the middle. Germline lookup yields CDR1 MGHDK and CDR2 SYGVNS. The length of the CDR3 is 14 residues. The CDR3 region is CASSEVRGRDTQYF. The DNA for the CDR3 is TGTGCCAGCAGTGAAGTTCGGGGTCGGGATACGCAGTATTTT. Complete variable domain (other parts from reference TRBV25-1 and TRBJ2-3): EADIYQTPRYLVIGTGKKITLECSQTMGHDKMYWYQQDPGMELHLIHYSYGVNSTEKGDLSSESTVSRIRTEHFPLTLESARPSHTSQYLCASSEVRGRDTQYFGPGTRLTVL.

The rearrangement joins TRBV9 to TRBJ2-7; TRBD1 might be the D (6 bases). This CDR3 comprises 14 residues. Per the germline V gene, CDR1 is SGDLS and CDR2 is YYNGEE. V dropped 0 bases and J dropped 5 bases, with 12 bases sitting between them. The CDR3 DNA reads TGTGCCAGCAGCGTAGGGGCAGGGGACCACGAGCAGTACTTC. Its translation: CASSVGAGDHEQYF.

The gene calls are TRBV24-1 and TRBJ1-2, with 7 positions matching TRBD1. CDR1 and CDR2 from the germline V gene are KGHDR and SFDVKD. The V and J ends lost 5 bases and 8 bases, in that order; junction bases with no gene match: 10. The CDR3 totals 14 residues. CDR3 region: CATSGVGQVYGYTF. CDR3 bases: TGTGCCACCAGTGGGGTAGGACAGGTATACGGCTACACCTTC.